The rows below give T cell receptor beta chains drawn from one sample of a study of cytomegalovirus exposure and HLA in healthy donors. Generated by immunoSEQ multiplex PCR, the TCRdb table keeps only in-frame clones and is missing some. The data hold about 100,000 clones, with around 85% observed a single time. Sequenced: PBMCs. Source of these receptors: a man aged 25 to 45 in good health and CMV-seronegative. Each CDR3 is given with its conserved first and last residue. Each record gives: D gene, J gene, clone size, V gene, CDR3 protein, CDR3 DNA. The D gene is left open where the match is weak. Size tells how often a clone was seen (once, few, many) or the class of an expanded clone, and some rows leave it out.

>NA|TRBJ1-4|NA|TRBV7-9
CASSLPVQKLFF
TGTGCCAGCAGCTTGCCAGTGCAAAAACTGTTTTTT
>NA|TRBJ1-1|few|TRBV4-2
CASSQAGLGTEAFF
TGTGCCAGCAGCCAAGCAGGGTTGGGCACTGAAGCTTTCTTT
>NA|TRBJ2-5|NA|TRBV7-9
CASSLGAGPEETQYF
TGTGCCAGCAGCTTAGGGGCGGGGCCTGAAGAGACCCAGTACTTC
>TRBD1|TRBJ1-2|NA|TRBV28
CASSVGQGDLAF
TGTGCCAGCAGCGTAGGACAGGGGGATCTTGCCTTC
>TRBD1|TRBJ1-1|NA|TRBV11-2
CASSLATGGTEAFF
TGTGCCAGCAGCTTAGCAACAGGGGGCACTGAAGCTTTCTTT
>NA|TRBJ2-3|NA|TRBV14
CASSPFRGTDTQYF
TGTGCCAGCAGCCCTTTTAGAGGCACAGATACGCAGTATTTT
>TRBD1|TRBJ1-6|NA|TRBV7-9
CASSLEGGNSPLHF
TGTGCCAGCAGCTTAGAAGGGGGCAATTCACCCCTCCACTTT
>TRBD1|TRBJ2-4|once|TRBV6-1
CASSERTGDGNIQYF
TGTGCCAGCAGTGAAAGGACAGGGGATGGAAACATTCAGTACTTC
>TRBD1|TRBJ2-7|NA|TRBV18
CASSPGTGLREQYF
TGTGCCAGCTCACCCGGGACAGGGCTTCGAGAGCAGTACTTC
>TRBD2|TRBJ2-1|NA|TRBV30
CAWSVAGGPNEQFF
TGTGCCTGGAGTGTAGCGGGAGGGCCTAATGAGCAGTTCTTC
>TRBD2|TRBJ2-7|once|TRBV5-4
CASSMEGLAAEQYF
TGTGCCAGCAGCATGGAGGGACTAGCGGCTGAGCAGTACTTC
>TRBD1|TRBJ2-7|NA|TRBV5-1
CASSLARQGADEQYF
TGCGCCAGCAGCTTGGCCCGACAGGGGGCCGACGAGCAGTACTTC
>NA|TRBJ2-7|NA|TRBV5-4
CASSLESSGAYEQYF
TGTGCCAGCAGCTTGGAGTCGTCGGGGGCCTACGAGCAGTACTTC
>TRBD2|TRBJ2-1|few|TRBV5-4
CASSLVLAGAGEQFF
TGTGCCAGCAGCTTGGTATTAGCGGGAGCAGGTGAGCAGTTCTTC
>TRBD2|TRBJ2-5|NA|TRBV25-1
CASSEADLWREGYETQYF
TGTGCCAGCAGTGAAGCGGACCTCTGGCGGGAGGGGTATGAGACCCAGTACTTC
>NA|TRBJ1-2|NA|TRBV5-1
CASSPGGAEPGYTF
TGCGCCAGCAGCCCCGGGGGGGCGGAACCAGGCTACACCTTC
>NA|TRBJ1-2|once|TRBV29-1
CSVRRGLRTKSGTYGYTF
TGCAGCGTTCGTCGGGGACTGCGAACTAAAAGTGGGACCTATGGCTACACCTTC
>NA|TRBJ1-2|NA|TRBV10-3
CAIQDLGRGLNYGYTF
TGTGCCATCCAGGATCTTGGCAGGGGCCTTAACTATGGCTACACCTTC
>TRBD2|TRBJ2-1|NA|TRBV5-4
CASSPHSGGTLNEQFF
TGTGCCAGCAGCCCCCACTCGGGAGGTACCCTCAATGAGCAGTTCTTC
>TRBD2|TRBJ2-7|NA|TRBV9
CASSELAGVGKQYF
TGTGCCAGCAGTGAACTAGCGGGAGTTGGAAAGCAGTACTTC
>TRBD2|TRBJ2-3|NA|TRBV9
CASSGTSGLITDTQYF
TGTGCCAGCAGCGGGACTAGCGGGTTAATCACAGATACGCAGTATTTT
>TRBD2|TRBJ2-5|NA|TRBV19
CASSIGTSGGLPGTQYF
TGTGCCAGTAGTATCGGGACTAGCGGGGGGCTGCCTGGGACCCAGTACTTC
>NA|TRBJ1-4|NA|TRBV9
CASSSQATNEKLFF
TGTGCCAGCAGCTCACAAGCAACTAATGAAAAACTGTTTTTT
>TRBD1|TRBJ1-1|NA|TRBV6-4
CASRMTGWDTEAFF
TGTGCCAGCAGGATGACAGGGTGGGACACTGAAGCTTTCTTT
>NA|TRBJ2-1|NA|TRBV6-6
CASTTPRGNEQFF
TGTGCCAGCACCACCCCAAGGGGGAATGAGCAGTTCTTC
>NA|TRBJ2-2|NA|TRBV5-1
CASSLNRDTSGELFF
TGCGCCAGCAGCCTGAACCGGGACACTTCCGGGGAGCTGTTTTTT
>NA|TRBJ2-5|once|TRBV2
CASSNRETQYF
TGTGCCAGCAGCAACAGGGAGACCCAGTACTTC
>NA|TRBJ2-2|NA|TRBV14
CASSQLSTGELFF
TGTGCCAGCAGCCAACTTTCCACCGGGGAGCTGTTTTTT
>TRBD2|TRBJ2-1|NA|TRBV30
CAWSPLAGVGNEQFF
TGTGCCTGGAGTCCCTTAGCGGGAGTGGGTAATGAGCAGTTCTTC
>NA|TRBJ2-7|NA|TRBV7-2
CASSPGGQAYEQYF
TGTGCCAGCAGCCCAGGTGGGCAGGCCTACGAGCAGTACTTC
>TRBD1|TRBJ2-5|NA|TRBV27
CASSLGTGPQETQYF
TGTGCCAGCAGTTTAGGGACAGGGCCCCAAGAGACCCAGTACTTC
>TRBD1|TRBJ2-7|NA|TRBV5-4
CASTSTGGSYEQYF
TGTGCCAGCACCAGCACAGGGGGCTCCTACGAGCAGTACTTC
>TRBD1|TRBJ2-2|NA|TRBV23-1
CAPSPDRVIANTGELFF
TGCGCCCCTTCCCCCGACAGGGTGATAGCGAACACCGGGGAGCTGTTTTTT
>TRBD1|TRBJ2-3|NA|TRBV9
CASSVAGGGTDTQYF
TGTGCCAGCAGCGTGGCAGGGGGCGGAACAGATACGCAGTATTTT
>TRBD1|TRBJ1-4|NA|TRBV27
CASSPGQSTEKLFF
TGTGCCAGCAGTCCGGGACAGTCTACTGAAAAACTGTTTTTT
>NA|TRBJ2-7|NA|TRBV19
CASSLPALLRRGEQYF
TGTGCCAGTAGTCTACCCGCCCTTTTACGGCGGGGCGAGCAGTACTTC
>NA|TRBJ2-7|NA|TRBV21-1
CAETFGRQGATEQYF
TGTGCCGAGACGTTCGGAAGACAGGGGGCTACCGAGCAGTACTTC
>TRBD1|TRBJ1-1|NA|TRBV9
CASSDRGPNAEAFF
TGTGCCAGCAGCGACAGGGGGCCGAACGCTGAAGCTTTCTTT
>NA|TRBJ2-3|NA|TRBV29-1
CSGGTTDTQYF
TGCAGCGGTGGGACTACAGATACGCAGTATTTT
>TRBD2|TRBJ2-3|NA|TRBV28
CASSLKAGVRGTDTQYF
TGTGCCAGCAGTTTGAAAGCGGGAGTTCGTGGCACAGATACGCAGTATTTT
>TRBD1|TRBJ2-7|NA|TRBV18
CASSRDRGYEQYF
TGTGCCAGCTCTCGGGACAGGGGCTACGAGCAGTACTTC
>NA|TRBJ1-4|NA|TRBV25-1
CASNTGETNEKLFF
TGTGCCAGCAACACGGGGGAAACTAATGAAAAACTGTTTTTT
>TRBD1|TRBJ2-5|NA|TRBV7-9
CASSTKGQGPLGETQYF
TGTGCCAGCAGCACCAAGGGACAGGGACCCCTTGGAGAGACCCAGTACTTC
>TRBD2|TRBJ2-1|few|TRBV6-5
CASSSGLAGVGFF
TGTGCCAGCAGCTCAGGACTAGCGGGAGTAGGCTTCTTC
>TRBD2|TRBJ2-7|few|TRBV28
CASLPLGEGMGHYEQYF
TGTGCCAGCCTACCCCTAGGGGAGGGAATGGGCCACTACGAGCAGTACTTC
>NA|TRBJ2-7|NA|TRBV5-1
CASSLMRSSYEQYF
TGCGCCAGCAGCTTGATGAGGAGCTCCTACGAGCAGTACTTC
>TRBD1|TRBJ2-2|NA|TRBV25-1
CASSEPDRAWELFF
TGTGCCAGCAGTGAACCGGACAGGGCATGGGAGCTGTTTTTT
>NA|TRBJ1-1|NA|TRBV10-3
CAISELGLKVGNTEAFF
TGTGCCATCAGTGAGCTGGGACTTAAGGTGGGGAACACTGAAGCTTTCTTT
>NA|TRBJ2-5|NA|TRBV2
CASGQIQETQYF
TGTGCCAGCGGGCAGATACAAGAGACCCAGTACTTC
>NA|TRBJ1-5|NA|TRBV1
CTSSPTLRAGEGFGNQPQHF
TGCACCAGCAGCCCTACCCTGAGGGCAGGGGAGGGATTTGGCAATCAGCCCCAGCATTTT
>NA|TRBJ2-2|few|TRBV5-4
CASSRTTGSINTGELFF
TGTGCCAGCAGCCGCACCACAGGGTCGATCAACACCGGGGAGCTGTTTTTT
>NA|TRBJ1-4|NA|TRBV4-1
CASSQDSPPATNEKLFF
TGCGCCAGCAGCCAAGATAGTCCCCCGGCAACTAATGAAAAACTGTTTTTT
>NA|TRBJ1-5|NA|TRBV29-1
CSVATSGSNQPQHF
TGCAGCGTAGCCACTTCAGGTAGCAATCAGCCCCAGCATTTT
>NA|TRBJ2-1|NA|TRBV4-1
CASSQFNSLSYNEQFF
TGCGCCAGCAGCCAGTTTAATAGCTTATCCTACAATGAGCAGTTCTTC
>TRBD1|TRBJ1-1|NA|TRBV10-3
CAISESQGAYTEAFF
TGTGCCATCAGTGAGTCTCAGGGGGCCTACACTGAAGCTTTCTTT
>NA|TRBJ1-2|NA|TRBV20-1
CSARESSGYTF
TGCAGTGCTAGAGAGAGTTCTGGCTACACCTTC
>TRBD2|TRBJ2-3|NA|TRBV6-5
CASSYGFSGVTDTQYF
TGTGCCAGCAGTTACGGCTTTAGCGGGGTCACAGATACGCAGTATTTT
>NA|TRBJ1-5|NA|TRBV21-1
CASSTPARTGGQPQHF
TGTGCCAGCAGCACCCCCGCGCGGACAGGAGGTCAGCCCCAGCATTTT
>TRBD1|TRBJ2-2|few|TRBV19
CASTGTGGIGELFF
TGTGCCAGTACCGGGACAGGGGGCATCGGGGAGCTGTTTTTT